This T cell receptor beta chain comes out of a study of T-cell memory formation after mild COVID-19. One entry per CDR3 protein results from TCRdb running MiXCR on the 5' RACE reads. The profile covers roughly 350,000 distinct CDR3 sequences, with around a fifth appearing a single time and under 15% taken by the ten largest. CDR3 length: 16 residues. Germline V CDR1 and CDR2: SGHAT, FQDESV (reference sequence). With 5 bases clipped from V and 3 bases from J, the junction kept 10 bases outside the gene matches. V and J are TRBV11-1 and TRBJ2-5, with TRBD2 matching 9 bases. The receptor was derived from an adult woman who had mild COVID-19 (a few samples of this study predate the infection). Cell type and time point are not known. Specimen: PBMCs or a T cell subset sorted from them (not recorded which). The chain's CDR3 is CASSRGGRAVEETQYF. The CDR3 coding sequence is TGTGCCAGCAGCAGAGGCGGGAGGGCCGTCGAAGAGACCCAGTACTTC. Variable domain in full (rest from reference TRBV11-1 and TRBJ2-5): EAEVAQSPRYKITEKSQAVAFWCDPISGHATLYWYRQILGQGPELLVQFQDESVVDDSQLPKDRFSAERLKGVDSTLKIQPAELGDSAMYLCASSRGGRAVEETQYFGPGTRLLVL.